This T cell receptor (beta chain) was sequenced during a study of low-dose radiotherapy and immunotherapy resistance in tumors. In the study overall: Patients took 300 mg oral aspirin daily for four cycles from cycle 1 day 1.

The V and J ends lost 1 base and 2 bases respectively, with 15 bases between them. Germline CDR1 is LGHDT and CDR2 is YNNKEL (reference sequence). The CDR3 loop spans 16 amino acids. TRAV- and TRBV-specific primers were used for first-strand cDNA, which covered alpha and beta chains. TCRs were put through 15 to 25 PCR cycles of amplification with Phusion. A constant-region primer and the V-primer adapter served as the primer pair. TCRdb reanalysed the reads using MiXCR and keeps one entry per CDR3 protein. The sample lists 7,500 to 10,000 distinct CDR3 sequences; around 80% were seen once. Low-dose radiotherapy, low-dose cyclophosphamide, aspirin, ipilimumab and nivolumab were all given to the donors. Patients with advanced, tumor-infiltrating lymphocyte-negative solid tumors were eligible.

The chain couples TRBV3-1 to TRBJ2-7; no reliable D call. The receptor's source is a human donor with advanced metastatic prostate, ovarian, gallbladder or colorectal cancer (not recorded which). This table probably holds off-target reads from a library built for another chain. The CDR3 sequence: CASSQARSANAYEQYF. The CDR3 DNA sequence: TGTGCCAGCAGCCAAGCCCGATCAGCAAACGCCTACGAGCAGTACTTC.